This T cell receptor beta chain was recovered during a study of cytomegalovirus exposure and HLA in healthy donors. Whole-study findings and limits: Reportedly, HLA-A and HLA-B alleles of most subjects were accurately predicted from TCR beta. In a later analysis, 15,000 to 20,000 TCR beta sequences were associated with HLA alleles at 0.05 false discovery rate.

Primers for the PCR totalled 60 Vbeta and 13 Jbeta. Method: immunoSEQ multiplex PCR; TCRdb's copy keeps in-frame clones and lacks some. The repertoire includes 160,000 or so clones, just under 80% of them detected once, and 1.3% sits in the top ten. CDR1 is LNHDA, CDR2 SQIVND, per germline (reference sequence). J gave up 3 bases and V 9 bases, and 5 bases lay outside the gene matches. The CDR3 totals 13 residues. Comment on this clone: What it recognizes is unknown.

The sequenced sample was PBMCs. This TCR was sampled from a man younger than 45 in good health and CMV-seronegative. The chain is built from TRBV19 and TRBJ1-5, with TRBD1 matching 7 bases. Here the CDR3 reads CASRQGSNQPQHF. The CDR3 region has the DNA TGTGCCAGCCGACAGGGTTCCAATCAGCCCCAGCATTTT. Complete variable domain (other parts from reference TRBV19 and TRBJ1-5): DGGITQSPKYLFRKEGQNVTLSCEQNLNHDAMYWYRQDPGQGLRLIYYSQIVNDFQKGDIAEGYSVSREKKESFPLTVTSAQKNPTAFYLCASRQGSNQPQHFGDGTRLSIL.